In its sample, the clone carrying this TCR beta chain was seen a few times. RNA transcripts gave rise to amplified TCR beta CDR3 regions. The TCR CDR3 was amplified in a first-round RT-PCR using the HTBI primer set. TCRdb reprocessed the multiplex PCR reads via MiXCR and lists one record per CDR3 protein. In the table there are hundreds of thousands of distinct CDR3 sequences, around 20% of which are singletons. The CDR3 loop spans 19 amino acids. Germline lookup yields CDR1 MGHRA and CDR2 YSYEKL. With 0 bases removed from V and 0 bases from J, the gap between germline ends came to 18 bases. The sample belongs to a study of T cells in Graves' hyperthyroidism and ophthalmopathy.

The sequence was obtained from a man in his thirties or forties with Graves' ophthalmopathy. The V call is TRBV4-1, the J call TRBJ2-4; D tentatively fits TRBD1 or TRBD2 (6 bases each). Sequencing input: blood. CDR3 amino acids: CASSQDPRGALLAKNIQYF. The CDR3 DNA reads as TGCGCCAGCAGCCAAGATCCGAGGGGGGCCCTATTAGCCAAAAACATTCAGTACTTC.